These 5 T cell receptor beta chains were all obtained from the same sample, sequenced in a study of blood T cell repertoires in COVID-19. Clones were read by immunoSEQ multiplex PCR, and TCRdb kept only the in-frame ones, dropping some. The sample yields about 82,000 clones, 80% to 90% seen once. Material for sequencing was peripheral blood. These receptors were taken from an older woman with acute or convalescent COVID-19.

V and J are TRBV7-9 and TRBJ2-3; 7 bases map to TRBD1. Germline CDR1 and CDR2: SEHNR and FQNEAQ (reference sequence). The V segment lost 1 base and the J segment 6 bases; nucleotides outside the gene matches: 10. The CDR3 runs 16 residues. CDR3 coding DNA: TGTGCCAGCAGCTTAGGGAGACAGGGCAAGGGGGATACGCAGTATTTT. Encoded protein: CASSLGRQGKGDTQYF.

The chain joins TRBV6-4 to TRBJ1-2; D not certain. The V and J ends lost 1 base and 3 bases respectively, with 9 bases between them. Germline CDR1 MRHNA, CDR2 SNTAGT. This CDR3 is built from 14 residues. The chain's CDR3 is CASSDYLRDYGYTF. Here the CDR3 DNA reads TGTGCCAGCAGTGACTACCTACGTGACTATGGCTACACCTTC.

V and J are TRBV25-1 and TRBJ1-2; TRBD1 agrees at 9 bases. Germline-derived CDR1 and CDR2 are MGHDK and SYGVNS. The CDR3 is 14 amino acids. The ends lost 5 bases at V and 5 bases at J; junction bases unmatched: 6. CDR3 sequence reads: CASSLGQGLYGYTF. Written as DNA, the CDR3 is TGTGCCAGCAGTTTGGGACAGGGACTTTATGGCTACACCTTC.

This chain joins TRBV5-4 and TRBJ2-6, with 13 bases fitting TRBD2. Germline CDR1 and CDR2: SGHNT and YYREEE (reference sequence). The CDR3 extends over 18 amino acids. The V gene end was trimmed by 0 bases and the J gene end by 4 bases; junction bases not matched to a gene: 4. CDR3 nucleotides: TGTGCCAGCAGCTTGGTTGGACTAGCGGGAGCAGGGGCCAACGTCCTGACTTTC. This codes for CASSLVGLAGAGANVLTF.

The chain couples TRBV27 to TRBJ1-6; 8 nucleotides agree with TRBD1. Losses at the gene ends were 2 bases for V and 8 bases for J; bases not matched to a gene: 5. CDR1 is MNHEY and CDR2 is SMNVEV in the germline V gene (reference sequence). The CDR3 covers 15 residues. CDR3 DNA: TGTGCCAGCAGTTTAGGACAGGGTAGGGATTCACCCCTCCACTTT. It yields the protein CASSLGQGRDSPLHF.